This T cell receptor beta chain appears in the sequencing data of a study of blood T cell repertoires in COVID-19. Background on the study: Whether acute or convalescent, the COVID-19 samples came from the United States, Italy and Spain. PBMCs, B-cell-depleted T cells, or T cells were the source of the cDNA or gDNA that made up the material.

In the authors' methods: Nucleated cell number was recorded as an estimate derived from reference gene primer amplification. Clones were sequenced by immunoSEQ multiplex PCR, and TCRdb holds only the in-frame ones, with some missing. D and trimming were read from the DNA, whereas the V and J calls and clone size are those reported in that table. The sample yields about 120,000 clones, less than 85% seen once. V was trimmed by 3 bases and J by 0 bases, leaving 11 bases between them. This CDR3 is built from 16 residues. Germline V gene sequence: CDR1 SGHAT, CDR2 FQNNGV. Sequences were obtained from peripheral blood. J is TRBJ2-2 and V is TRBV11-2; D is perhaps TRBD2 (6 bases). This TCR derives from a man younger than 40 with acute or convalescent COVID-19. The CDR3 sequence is CASSLISGANTGELFF. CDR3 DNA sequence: TGTGCCAGCAGCTTGATTAGCGGAGCGAACACCGGGGAGCTGTTTTTT.